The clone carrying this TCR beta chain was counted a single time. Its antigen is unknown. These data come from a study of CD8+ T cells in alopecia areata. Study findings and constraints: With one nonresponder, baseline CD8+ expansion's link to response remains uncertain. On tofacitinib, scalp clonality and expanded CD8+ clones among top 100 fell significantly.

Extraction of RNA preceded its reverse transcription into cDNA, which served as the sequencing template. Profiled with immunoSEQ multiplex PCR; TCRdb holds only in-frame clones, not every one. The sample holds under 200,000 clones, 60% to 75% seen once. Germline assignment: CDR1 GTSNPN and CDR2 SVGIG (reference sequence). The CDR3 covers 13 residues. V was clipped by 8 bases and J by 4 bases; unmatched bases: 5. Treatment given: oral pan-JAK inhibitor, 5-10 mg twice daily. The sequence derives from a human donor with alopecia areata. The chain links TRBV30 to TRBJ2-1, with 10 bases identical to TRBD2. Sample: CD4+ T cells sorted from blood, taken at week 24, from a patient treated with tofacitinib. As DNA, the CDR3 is TGTGCCGTCAGCGGGGGGGGTTACAATGAGCAGTTCTTC. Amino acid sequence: CAVSGGGYNEQFF.